This entry lists 18 T cell receptor beta chains sequenced from one sample in a study of control samples from healthy donors and cancer patients (dated by TCRdb to 2018 to 2020). The library was generated by the immunoSEQ multiplex PCR assay. Entries here come from immuneACCESS through TCRdb and include only in-frame sequences with V and J called. Some clones fail to appear in such tables; in the studies checked, an unresolved V gene covers under half of the shortfall, and the cause of the remainder is unknown. The sample table holds 100,000 to 150,000 clones, of which about 93% were seen once. 2% to 3% of the sample is held by the ten biggest clonotypes. Sequencing was done on a sample of blood. The receptors come from a man between 40 and 49 years old in good health.

This chain links TRBV18 with TRBJ1-4; D remains ambiguous. The CDR3 loop spans 16 amino acids. In germline, CDR1 is KGHSH, CDR2 LQKENI. Trimming removed 2 bases from V and 8 bases from J, with 18 bases in between. Written as DNA, the CDR3 is TGTGCCAGCTCACCAAAGCAAGATCCCGGGCTCGAAAAACTGTTTTTT. As protein: CASSPKQDPGLEKLFF. Full variable domain (outside the CDR3, taken from reference TRBV18 and TRBJ1-4): NAGVMQNPRHLVRRRGQEARLRCSPMKGHSHVYWYRQLPEEGLKFMVYLQKENIIDESGMPKERFSAEFPKEGPSILRIQQVVRGDSAAYFCASSPKQDPGLEKLFFGSGTQLSVL.

This rearrangement joins TRBV14 to TRBJ2-7; either TRBD1 or TRBD2 may supply D (5 bases each). The CDR3 is made up of 14 amino acids. Trimming cost V 3 bases and J 2 bases, with 11 bases left between them. The germline gives CDR1 SGHDN, CDR2 FVKESK. CDR3 in DNA: TGTGCCAGCAGCCAGGGGACGGGAACCTACGAGCAGTACTTC. Its protein is CASSQGTGTYEQYF.

The CDR3 DNA follows: TGCGCCAGCAGCTTGTCTGGCGGGGGGGCGCGGGAGACCCAGTACTTC. It specifies CASSLSGGGARETQYF. The chain has TRBV5-1 and TRBJ2-5; 9 bases fit TRBD2. CDR1 and CDR2 from the germline V gene are SGHRS and YFSETQ. The CDR3 is made up of 16 amino acids. J gave up 5 bases and V 1 base, and 9 bases lay outside the gene matches.

Only a few counts were recorded for this clone. The rearrangement joins TRBV5-1 to TRBJ2-1; D is unclear. In germline, CDR1 is SGHRS, CDR2 YFSETQ. V was shortened by 0 bases and J by 7 bases, with 8 bases between the two germline ends. The CDR3 loop spans 13 amino acids. The DNA for the CDR3 is TGCGCCAGCAGCTTGGATTATATGAATGAGCAGTTCTTC. This translates into CASSLDYMNEQFF.

The chain has TRBV19 and TRBJ2-7, with D perhaps assigned TRBD1 or TRBD2 (5 bases each). Germline V CDR1 and CDR2: LNHDA, SQIVND (reference sequence). The V end was cut by 4 bases, the J end by 0 bases, with 7 bases between. The CDR3 is 13 amino acids. The chain's CDR3 is CASSTGPSYEQYF. The CDR3 nucleotides are TGTGCCAGTAGTACGGGACCCTCCTACGAGCAGTACTTC.

The chain is built from TRBV6-5 and TRBJ1-6, with D perhaps TRBD1 (5 bases). Trimming pared 0 bases from V and 12 bases from J, leaving 9 bases between. Germline V gene sequence: CDR1 MNHEY, CDR2 SVGAGI. This CDR3 spans 13 amino acids. In DNA, the CDR3 is TGTGCCAGCAGTTACTCTGGGGCAGAACCCCTCCACTTT. This gives the protein CASSYSGAEPLHF.

The chain uses TRBV21-1 and TRBJ2-1; the table's D call, TRBD2, has no DNA check behind it. TRBV21-1 is flagged as a pseudogene. This CDR3 comprises 12 residues. CDR3 residues: CASSWRNNEQFF. CDR3 nucleotides: TGTGCCAGCAGCTGGAGAAACAATGAGCAGTTCTTC.

The J gene is TRBJ2-7, the V gene TRBV28, with D hard to call. The CDR3 length is 15 residues. V lost 4 bases and J 2 bases, leaving 15 bases between the germline ends. Germline CDR1 and CDR2: MDHEN and SYDVKM. The CDR3, as DNA: TGTGCCAGCAGTTCCCCTTGGTCGCTGCCCTACGAGCAGTACTTC. Translation gives CASSSPWSLPYEQYF.

The CDR3 DNA follows: TGTGCCAGCAGCGTAGTGTACGGGACAAACTACGAGCAGTACTTC. Translating it yields CASSVVYGTNYEQYF. This chain connects TRBV9 to TRBJ2-7; D may be TRBD1 (6 bases). The CDR3 runs to 15 residues. In germline, CDR1 is SGDLS, CDR2 YYNGEE. The V end was cut by 0 bases, the J end by 3 bases, with 13 bases between.

The chain employs TRBV20-1 and TRBJ2-5, with D hard to call. Trimming stripped 7 bases from V and 1 base from J, with 7 bases between. CDR3 length: 11 amino acids. Germline V gives CDR1 DFQATT, CDR2 SNEGSKA (reference sequence). In DNA form, the CDR3 reads TGCAGTGGTCAGCCCCAAGAGACCCAGTACTTC. It specifies CSGQPQETQYF.

The table lists this clone with a count of one. The rearrangement links TRBV5-1 to TRBJ2-1; perhaps D is TRBD1 or TRBD2 (5 bases each). CDR3 length equals 15 residues. With 4 bases removed from V and 4 bases from J, the gap between germline ends came to 15 bases. Per the germline V gene, CDR1 is SGHRS and CDR2 is YFSETQ. CDR3 in amino acids: CASSRRDLPYNEQFF. The DNA for the CDR3 is TGCGCCAGCAGCCGCCGGGACCTACCTTACAATGAGCAGTTCTTC.

V usage is TRBV7-8 and J usage is TRBJ1-5, with a tentative D call TRBD1 (6 bases). The CDR3 extends over 14 amino acids. CDR1 is SGHVS and CDR2 is FQNEAQ in the germline V gene. V lost 6 bases, J lost 2 bases, and 11 bases lay in between. This chain's CDR3 is CASSTNRGNQPQHF. The DNA for the CDR3 is TGTGCCAGCAGTACAAACAGGGGCAATCAGCCCCAGCATTTT.

V usage is TRBV4-1 and J usage is TRBJ1-1, with a weak D call TRBD1 (5 bases). The CDR3 totals 14 residues. V was clipped by 0 bases and J by 4 bases, with 9 bases between them. Germline loops: CDR1 MGHRA, CDR2 YSYEKL. The CDR3 region is CASSQETGRTEAFF. The CDR3 DNA is TGCGCCAGCAGCCAAGAAACAGGTCGCACTGAAGCTTTCTTT.

A remark on this clone: At one boundary the junction diverges from the germline segment, which might be a read error. The J gene is TRBJ1-2, the V gene TRBV7-7, with TRBD1 as a possible D gene (6 bases). Germline-derived CDR1 and CDR2 are SSHAT and FNYEAQ (reference sequence). The CDR3 spans 13 residues. This CDR3 reads CASSSLDRYGYTF. In DNA form, the CDR3 reads TGTGCTAGCAGCTCCCTGGACAGATATGGCTACACCTTC. The full variable domain, rest sourced from reference TRBV7-7 and TRBJ1-2, is GAGVSQSPRYKVTKRGQDVTLRCDPISSHATLYWYQQALGQGPEFLTYFNYEAQPDKSGLPSDRFSAERPEGSISTLTIQRTEQRDSAMYRCASSSLDRYGYTFGSGTRLTVV.

The chain uses TRBV18 and TRBJ2-1; D uncertain. The CDR3 runs 13 residues. The germline V gene encodes CDR1 KGHSH and CDR2 LQKENI. V was shortened by 3 bases and J by 5 bases, with 8 bases between the two germline ends. The CDR3 here is CASSPRLDNEQFF. Written as DNA, the CDR3 is TGTGCCAGCTCACCCCGGCTAGACAATGAGCAGTTCTTC. The full variable domain, with the rest looked up from reference TRBV18 and TRBJ2-1, is NAGVMQNPRHLVRRRGQEARLRCSPMKGHSHVYWYRQLPEEGLKFMVYLQKENIIDESGMPKERFSAEFPKEGPSILRIQQVVRGDSAAYFCASSPRLDNEQFFGPGTRLTVL.

The rearrangement uses TRBV19 and TRBJ2-7; D may be TRBD1 (5 bases). Germline V gene data show CDR1 as LNHDA and CDR2 as SQIVND (reference sequence). This CDR3 has 15 residues. V was shortened by 4 bases and J by 3 bases, with 16 bases between the two germline ends. The CDR3 loop reads CASSTNPGPSYEQYF. Written as DNA, the CDR3 is TGTGCCAGTAGTACAAACCCAGGGCCCAGCTACGAGCAGTACTTC.

This chain joins TRBV7-3 and TRBJ2-3, with D perhaps given as TRBD1 or TRBD2 (5 bases each). The CDR3 totals 13 residues. Germline CDR1 and CDR2: SGHTA and FQGTGA. V shed 10 bases and J shed 3 bases, with 14 bases lying between them. The CDR3 region has the DNA TGTGCCACCGCCGGGGCGGCAACAGATACGCAGTATTTT. Translated, it gives CATAGAATDTQYF.

This clone was seen a few times. The V call is TRBV28, the J call TRBJ2-7; TRBD2 matches 7 bases. Looked up from germline, CDR1 is MDHEN and CDR2 is SYDVKM. The CDR3 is made up of 13 amino acids. The ends lost 3 bases at V and 5 bases at J; junction bases unmatched: 4. Here the CDR3 reads CASSLGGIDEQYF. In DNA, the CDR3 is TGTGCCAGCAGTTTGGGAGGGATCGACGAGCAGTACTTC.